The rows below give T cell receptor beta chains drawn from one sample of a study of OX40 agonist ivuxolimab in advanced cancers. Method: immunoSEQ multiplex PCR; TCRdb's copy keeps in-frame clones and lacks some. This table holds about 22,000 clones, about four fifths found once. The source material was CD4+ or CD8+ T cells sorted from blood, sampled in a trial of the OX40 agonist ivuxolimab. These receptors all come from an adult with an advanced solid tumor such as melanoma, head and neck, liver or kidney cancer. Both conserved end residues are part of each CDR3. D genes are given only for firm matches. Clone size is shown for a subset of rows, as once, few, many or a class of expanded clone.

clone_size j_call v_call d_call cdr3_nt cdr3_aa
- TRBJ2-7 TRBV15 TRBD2 TGTGCCACCAGCAGATCAGGACTAGCCTACCAAGCGGACTACGAGCAGTACTTC CATSRSGLAYQADYEQYF
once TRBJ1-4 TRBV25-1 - TGTGCCAGCAGTGTGGTAGGGGGAACTAATGAAAAACTGTTTTTT CASSVVGGTNEKLFF
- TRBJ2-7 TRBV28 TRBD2 TGTGCCAGCAGCCGGACTAGCGGGAGGTACGAGCAGTACTTC CASSRTSGRYEQYF
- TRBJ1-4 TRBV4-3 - TGCGCCAGCAGCCAAGATAGGTACAGGGCGAATGAAAAACTGTTTTTT CASSQDRYRANEKLFF
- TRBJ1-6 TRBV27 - TGTGCCAGCAGCTCAGGACAGTCTAATTCACCCCTCCACTTT CASSSGQSNSPLHF
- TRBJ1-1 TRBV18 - TGTGCCAGCTCACCCTACCCAGTTAGTAGAAACACTGAAGCTTTCTTT CASSPYPVSRNTEAFF
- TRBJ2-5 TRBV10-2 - TGCGCCAGCAGCCCCTTGGAGACCGAGACCCAGTACTTC CASSPLETETQYF
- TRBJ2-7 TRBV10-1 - TGCGCCAGCAGTGAGTCGGACAGACCCTACGAGCAGTACTTC CASSESDRPYEQYF
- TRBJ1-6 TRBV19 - TGTGCCAGTAGTACTAGGGGGGGAAATAATTCACCCCTCCACTTT CASSTRGGNNSPLHF
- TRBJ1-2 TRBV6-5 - TGTGCCACTCAGGGATCTCTCTATGGCTACACCTTC CATQGSLYGYTF
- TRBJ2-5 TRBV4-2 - TGTGCCAGCAGCCAAGGTACAGGGTTAGAGACCCAGTACTTC CASSQGTGLETQYF
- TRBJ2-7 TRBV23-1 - TGCGCCAGCAGTGTGGGAGGCCTCAGCTCCTACGAGCAGTACTTC CASSVGGLSSYEQYF
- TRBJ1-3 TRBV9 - TGTGCCAGCAGCTTAGCCTGGGGTGACACCATATATTTT CASSLAWGDTIYF
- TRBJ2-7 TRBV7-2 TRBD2 TGTGCCAGCAGCTTAGGGACTAGCGGGAGTTACGAGCAGTACTTC CASSLGTSGSYEQYF
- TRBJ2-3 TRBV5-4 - TGTGCCAGCACCCGGGGGGCTAGCGGGCAGTATTTT CASTRGASGQYF
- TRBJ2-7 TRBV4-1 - TGCGCCAGCAGCCTCGCCCCAGCGGATTCACTCGAGCAGTACTTC CASSLAPADSLEQYF
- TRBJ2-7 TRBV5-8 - TGTGCCAGCAGCTTGCGGGGGTCAGCCTCCTACGAGCAGTACTTC CASSLRGSASYEQYF
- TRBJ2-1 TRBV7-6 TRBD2 TGTGCCAGCAGCTTCCTAGCGGCCCCCAATGAGCAGTTCTTC CASSFLAAPNEQFF
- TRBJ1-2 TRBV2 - TGTGCCAGCAGTGAGGGGTATGGCTACACCTTC CASSEGYGYTF
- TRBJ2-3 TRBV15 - TGTGCCACCAGCATTGGTGCGGGATCCACAGATACGCAGTATTTT CATSIGAGSTDTQYF
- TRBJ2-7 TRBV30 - TGTGCCTGGAGTGAGAGTTTTTCGGGCGAGCAGTACTTC CAWSESFSGEQYF
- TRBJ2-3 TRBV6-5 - TGTGCCAGCAGTTACTCTGGCATTAATACGCAGTATTTT CASSYSGINTQYF
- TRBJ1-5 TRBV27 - TGTGCCAGCAGTTTATTTTATGGGACGTATCAGCCCCAGCATTTT CASSLFYGTYQPQHF
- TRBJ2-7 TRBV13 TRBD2 TGTGCCAGCAGCTTAGTTGGCAGCGGGAGCTACGAGCAGTACTTC CASSLVGSGSYEQYF
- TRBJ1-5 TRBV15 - TGTGCCACCAGCAGGGGGGACCGGGAATATAGCAATCAGCCCCAGCATTTT CATSRGDREYSNQPQHF
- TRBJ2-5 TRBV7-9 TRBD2 TGTGCCAGCAGTCCTGGGACTAGCGGGAGGGAGACCCAGTACTTC CASSPGTSGRETQYF
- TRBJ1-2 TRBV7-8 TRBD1 TGTGCCAGCAGCTTAGAGGGGCAGGGGGCCCTCTATGGCTACACCTTC CASSLEGQGALYGYTF
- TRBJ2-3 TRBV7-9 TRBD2 TGTGCCAGCAGCCGACTAGCGGGAGAGGGGCCAGATACGCAGTATTTT CASSRLAGEGPDTQYF
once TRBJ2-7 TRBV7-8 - TGTGCCAGCAGCTTCGGCAGAAAGTACGAGCAGTACTTC CASSFGRKYEQYF
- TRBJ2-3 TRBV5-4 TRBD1 TGTGCCAGCAGCTCACCGGGACAGGGGCCCGGAGATACGCAGTATTTT CASSSPGQGPGDTQYF
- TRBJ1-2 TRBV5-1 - TGCGCCAGCAGCTTGGATGGGATAAATTACCTCTATGGCTACACCTTC CASSLDGINYLYGYTF
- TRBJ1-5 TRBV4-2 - TGTGCCAGCAGCCAGAGCAGGGGTATCAATCAGCCCCAGCATTTT CASSQSRGINQPQHF
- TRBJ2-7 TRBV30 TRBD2 TGTGCCTGGAACCTAGCGGGAGGCGAGCAGTACTTC CAWNLAGGEQYF
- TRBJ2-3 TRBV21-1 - TGTGCCAGCAGCAAAGGACGGCGGAATGTAACAGATACGCAGTATTTT CASSKGRRNVTDTQYF
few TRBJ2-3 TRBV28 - TGTGCCAGCAGTTTACTGGGTACGGGGACAGATACGCAGTATTTT CASSLLGTGTDTQYF
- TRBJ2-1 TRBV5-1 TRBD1 TGCGCCAGCAGCTTGACAGGGGGCCTCGTTGGGGATGAGCAGTTCTTC CASSLTGGLVGDEQFF
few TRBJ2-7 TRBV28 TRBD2 TGTGCCAGCAGTAAACGGACTAGCGGGAGGGCTCAACCGCAGTACTTC CASSKRTSGRAQPQYF